The 5 T cell receptor beta chains reported below all come from one sample, sequenced in a study of identical twins. TCRdb recomputed calls from the 5' RACE reads with MiXCR, one row per CDR3 protein. The repertoire holds fewer than 350,000 distinct CDR3 sequences, about 8% seen once, with over 2% in the top ten. These records were also assigned to another study, of yellow fever vaccine responses in identical twins.

Sequencing was performed on memory (CD45RO+) T cells sorted from blood. The receptors derive from a young woman in good health.

In its sample, this clonotype was seen a few times. The chain employs TRBV7-9 and TRBJ2-7; no definite D call. The CDR3 sequence is 12 residues long. The V end was cut by 3 bases, the J end by 6 bases, with 9 bases between. Germline-derived CDR1 and CDR2 are SEHNR and FQNEAQ (reference sequence). CDR3 loop: CASSFLGPEQYV. In DNA form, the CDR3 reads TGTGCCAGCAGCTTCCTCGGGCCCGAGCAGTACGTC.

The V gene is TRBV7-6, the J gene TRBJ2-2, with 7 bases fitting TRBD1. The V gene end was trimmed by 3 bases and the J gene end by 6 bases; junction bases not matched to a gene: 7. The CDR3 totals 15 residues. CDR1 is SGHVS and CDR2 is FNYEAQ in the germline V gene. Written as DNA, the CDR3 is TGTGCCAGCAGCTTGGTTGGGACAGAGGCCGGGGAGCTGTTTTTT. Residues: CASSLVGTEAGELFF.

This clonotype was seen only a few times. The gene calls are TRBV28 and TRBJ2-3; TRBD2 matches at 7 bases. There are 18 residues in the CDR3. CDR1 and CDR2 (germline): MDHEN, SYDVKM. The V and J ends lost 7 bases and 1 base, in that order; junction bases with no gene match: 17. The CDR3 DNA sequence: TGTGCCAGCACCGGAGCGGATACACTTAGCGGGCGCACAGATACGCAGTATTTT. This codes for CASTGADTLSGRTDTQYF.

This clonotype was picked up a small number of times. J is TRBJ1-1 and V is TRBV7-9; the match to TRBD1 covers 8 bases. This CDR3 is 14 amino acids long. V lost 7 bases and J lost 1; bases outside the gene matches: 5. Per the germline V gene, CDR1 is SEHNR and CDR2 is FQNEAQ (reference sequence). The CDR3 coding sequence is TGTGCCAGCACCGAGACAGGGGAGAACACTGAAGCTTTCTTT. Translation: CASTETGENTEAFF.

The sample holds a few counts of this clonotype. The gene calls are TRBV29-1 and TRBJ1-1, with a possible D match to TRBD1 (5 bases). Per the germline V gene, CDR1 is SQVTM and CDR2 is ANQGSEA. There are 14 residues in the CDR3. V lost 5 bases and J 1 base, leaving 14 bases between the germline ends. CDR3 residues: CSVKLFRENTEAFF. The CDR3 DNA is TGCAGCGTTAAGCTCTTCAGGGAGAACACTGAAGCTTTCTTT.